A single sample gave rise to the 24 T cell receptor beta chains below, sequenced in a study of cytomegalovirus exposure and HLA in healthy donors. Vbeta (60) and Jbeta (13) primers were used in the PCR. The table came from immunoSEQ multiplex PCR; TCRdb's copy has only in-frame clones and leaves some out. The sample lists roughly 150,000 clones; around 73% were seen once. The sequenced sample was PBMCs. The receptors originated from a male donor in good health and CMV-seronegative.

The chain combines TRBV21-1 with TRBJ2-7; the table assigns TRBD2, which was not confirmed against the DNA. TRBV21-1 is deemed a pseudogene. The CDR3 contains 17 residues. CDR3 loop: CASSKGGSGPETYEQYF. The DNA for the CDR3 is TGTGCCAGCAGCAAAGGAGGGTCGGGTCCAGAAACCTACGAGCAGTACTTC.

The J gene is TRBJ2-5, the V gene TRBV9; D is unresolved. The CDR3 loop spans 13 amino acids. Germline loops: CDR1 SGDLS, CDR2 YYNGEE. Trimming took 1 base from V and 0 from J, leaving 4 bases between them. Here the CDR3 reads CASSVSYQETQYF. The CDR3 DNA reads TGTGCCAGCAGCGTAAGCTACCAAGAGACCCAGTACTTC.

V usage is TRBV5-1 and J usage is TRBJ2-1; maybe TRBD2 (5 bases). In germline, CDR1 is SGHRS, CDR2 YFSETQ. This CDR3 comprises 14 residues. Trimming stripped 7 bases from V and 1 base from J, with 12 bases between. CDR3: CASGPGGSYNEQFF. In DNA, the CDR3 is TGCGCCAGCGGCCCTGGAGGATCCTACAATGAGCAGTTCTTC.

This clone was seen only a few times. The chain is built from TRBV15 and TRBJ2-7; 7 positions match TRBD1. V shed 4 bases and J 0 bases; nucleotides not matched to a gene: 3. This CDR3 is built from 14 residues. The V gene's germline CDR1 is LNHNV and CDR2 YYDKDF (reference sequence). CDR3 region: CATSKGDSSYEQYF. In DNA form, the CDR3 reads TGTGCCACCAGCAAAGGGGACAGCTCCTACGAGCAGTACTTC. The full variable domain, its missing parts supplied by reference TRBV15 and TRBJ2-7, is DAMVIQNPRYQVTQFGKPVTLSCSQTLNHNVMYWYQQKSSQAPKLLFHYYDKDFNNEADTPDNFQSRRPNTSFCFLDIRSPGLGDTAMYLCATSKGDSSYEQYFGPGTRLTVT.

This chain joins TRBV6-5 and TRBJ1-1; possibly TRBD1 for D (6 bases). Germline values: CDR1 MNHEY, CDR2 SVGAGI. Deletions cut 2 bases from V and 4 bases from J, with 11 bases between. CDR3 length equals 14 residues. In DNA form, the CDR3 reads TGTGCCAGCAGTTACGGGGGCGATGGCACTGAAGCTTTCTTT. Protein sequence: CASSYGGDGTEAFF.

The chain links TRBV5-1 to TRBJ1-3; perhaps TRBD1 as D (6 bases). Germline values: CDR1 SGHRS, CDR2 YFSETQ. The CDR3 extends over 16 amino acids. The V gene lost 4 bases and the J gene lost 4 bases, with 18 bases spanning the gap. The CDR3 here is CASSPTIAGVGNTIYF. CDR3 coding DNA: TGCGCCAGCAGCCCAACCATCGCAGGGGTCGGAAACACCATATATTTT.

The genes are TRBV19 and TRBJ2-3; 8 positions agree with TRBD1. Germline lookup yields CDR1 LNHDA and CDR2 SQIVND (reference sequence). The CDR3 sequence is 17 residues long. V shed 1 base, J shed 0 bases, and the junction held 6 bases outside the gene matches. This CDR3 is CASSIASQGVSTDTQYF. CDR3 coding DNA: TGTGCCAGTAGTATAGCTTCACAGGGGGTTAGCACAGATACGCAGTATTTT.

The chain carries TRBV4-3 and TRBJ2-7; TRBD1 aligns across 8 bases. With 0 bases clipped from V and 3 bases from J, the junction kept 13 bases outside the gene matches. Germline CDR1 LGHNA, CDR2 YSLEER. This CDR3 has 18 amino acids. The CDR3 sequence is CASSQEVSGTGPLYEQYF. The CDR3 nucleotides are TGCGCCAGCAGCCAAGAGGTTTCTGGGACAGGACCCCTCTACGAGCAGTACTTC.

The chain recombines TRBV13 with TRBJ2-2; 7 nucleotides align to TRBD1. V was pared by 5 bases and J by 1 base, with 16 bases of the junction left unmatched. This CDR3 spans 19 amino acids. Germline V gives CDR1 PRHDT, CDR2 FYEKMQ (reference sequence). The CDR3 sequence: CASSPTLGARDRNTGELFF. CDR3 nucleotide sequence: TGTGCCAGCAGCCCGACCCTAGGGGCTCGGGACAGGAACACCGGGGAGCTGTTTTTT. Variable domain in full (rest from reference TRBV13 and TRBJ2-2): AAGVIQSPRHLIKEKRETATLKCYPIPRHDTVYWYQQGPGQDPQFLISFYEKMQSDKGSIPDRFSAQQFSDYHSELNMSSLELGDSALYFCASSPTLGARDRNTGELFFGEGSRLTVL.

This chain joins TRBV7-3 and TRBJ2-1; TRBD1 aligns across 8 bases. CDR3 size: 13 residues. Germline loops: CDR1 SGHTA, CDR2 FQGTGA. V lost 5 bases, J lost 6 bases, and 3 bases stayed unmatched. CDR3 region: CASSVDRVNEQFF. In DNA, the CDR3 is TGTGCCAGCAGCGTGGACAGGGTCAATGAGCAGTTCTTC.

The chain is built from TRBV6-5 and TRBJ1-5, with 7 bases fitting TRBD1. Germline values: CDR1 MNHEY, CDR2 SVGAGI. J gave up 2 bases and V 5 bases, and 6 bases lay outside the gene matches. The CDR3 has 15 amino acids. The CDR3, as DNA: TGTGCCAGCAGTATCTACAGGGGTGGCAATCAGCCCCAGCATTTT. Translating gives CASSIYRGGNQPQHF.

The chain carries TRBV4-1 and TRBJ2-2; weak D call: TRBD1 (5 bases). Germline V gene sequence: CDR1 MGHRA, CDR2 YSYEKL. This CDR3 spans 16 amino acids. V gave up 4 bases and J gave up 0 bases, with 12 bases separating them. The CDR3 coding sequence is TGCGCCAGCAGCCCTTGGTCAGGGACGAACACCGGGGAGCTGTTTTTT. Protein: CASSPWSGTNTGELFF.

The chain has TRBV19 and TRBJ1-5; weak D call: TRBD1 (5 bases). Trimming pared 6 bases from V and 0 bases from J, leaving 12 bases between. Per the germline V gene, CDR1 is LNHDA and CDR2 is SQIVND (reference sequence). CDR3 length: 15 amino acids. The CDR3 is CASRAGRASNQPQHF. As DNA, the CDR3 is TGTGCCAGTAGGGCGGGACGGGCTAGCAATCAGCCCCAGCATTTT. The complete variable domain, with remaining parts taken from reference TRBV19 and TRBJ1-5, reads DGGITQSPKYLFRKEGQNVTLSCEQNLNHDAMYWYRQDPGQGLRLIYYSQIVNDFQKGDIAEGYSVSREKKESFPLTVTSAQKNPTAFYLCASRAGRASNQPQHFGDGTRLSIL.

The chain carries TRBV16 and TRBJ1-1; 8 bases line up with TRBD1. Germline CDR1 and CDR2: KGHSY and FQNENV. V trimming: 0 bases; J trimming: 4 bases; junction bases outside the gene matches: 4. This CDR3 comprises 15 residues. CDR3 loop: CASSQSTGASTEAFF. In DNA form, the CDR3 reads TGTGCCAGCAGCCAATCGACAGGGGCCTCCACTGAAGCTTTCTTT. The whole variable domain, remainder taken from reference TRBV16 and TRBJ1-1, is GEEVAQTPKHLVRGEGQKAKLYCAPIKGHSYVFWYQQVLKNEFKFLISFQNENVFDETGMPKERFSAKCLPNSPCSLEIQATKLEDSAVYFCASSQSTGASTEAFFGQGTRLTVV.

The chain carries TRBV6-1 and TRBJ1-1, with 9 bases identical to TRBD1. Germline CDR1 reads MNHNS; CDR2 reads SASEGT. Trimming at V came to 5 bases and at J to 5 bases, leaving 6 bases not matched to a gene. The CDR3 contains 14 residues. The CDR3 spells CASSQQGAQTEAFF. Here the CDR3 DNA reads TGTGCCAGCAGTCAACAGGGGGCGCAAACTGAAGCTTTCTTT.

The V call is TRBV21-1, the J call TRBJ1-1; TRBD1 was called by the table and not checked on the DNA. TRBV21-1 is listed as a pseudogene. This CDR3 region has 13 residues. CDR3: CASTGQGNTEAFF. The DNA of the CDR3 is TGTGCCAGCACCGGACAGGGGAACACTGAAGCTTTCTTT.

CDR3 nucleotide sequence: TGTGCCACCAGCAGATTTCCGCGGGAGGGGAGCACAGATACGCAGTATTTT. Amino acid sequence: CATSRFPREGSTDTQYF. This chain connects TRBV15 to TRBJ2-3; 9 nucleotides agree with TRBD2. Per the germline V gene, CDR1 is LNHNV and CDR2 is YYDKDF (reference sequence). The CDR3 contains 17 residues. J gave up 0 bases and V 2 bases, and 6 bases lay outside the gene matches. Drawing the rest from reference TRBV15 and TRBJ2-3, the complete variable domain is DAMVIQNPRYQVTQFGKPVTLSCSQTLNHNVMYWYQQKSSQAPKLLFHYYDKDFNNEADTPDNFQSRRPNTSFCFLDIRSPGLGDTAMYLCATSRFPREGSTDTQYFGPGTRLTVL.

V usage is TRBV2 and J usage is TRBJ2-7, with 7 positions matching TRBD1. From germline, CDR1 is SNHLY and CDR2 FYNNEI. CDR3 length equals 14 residues. V was pared by 7 bases and J by 0 bases, with 6 bases of the junction left unmatched. The CDR3 here is CASTQDRPSYEQYF. CDR3 in DNA: TGTGCCAGCACCCAGGACAGGCCCTCCTACGAGCAGTACTTC.

In this sample, this clone turned up a few times. The CDR3: CASSYQVNTEAFF. In nucleotides, the CDR3 is TGTGCCAGCAGTTATCAGGTGAACACTGAAGCTTTCTTT. The V gene is TRBV5-6, the J gene TRBJ1-1, with D unclear. Trimming cost V 5 bases and J 0 bases, with 8 bases left between them. This CDR3 contains 13 residues. The germline V gene has CDR1 SGHDT and CDR2 YYEEEE.

This chain connects TRBV2 to TRBJ2-5, with 12 bases lining up with TRBD2. This CDR3 is 13 amino acids long. Germline trimming cut 6 bases from V and 9 bases from J; bases unmatched to any gene: 5. Germline CDR1 reads SNHLY; CDR2 reads FYNNEI. The CDR3 is CASRGLAGWSQYF. Here the CDR3 DNA reads TGTGCCAGCAGGGGACTAGCGGGCTGGTCCCAGTACTTC.

This chain uses TRBV7-9 with TRBJ1-2; 9 nucleotides line up with TRBD1. The CDR3 contains 13 residues. J gave up 7 bases and V 5 bases, and 5 bases lay outside the gene matches. Per the germline V gene, CDR1 is SEHNR and CDR2 is FQNEAQ (reference sequence). This CDR3 reads CASSPQGAVGYTF. The CDR3 DNA sequence: TGTGCCAGCAGCCCACAGGGGGCGGTTGGCTACACCTTC.

The chain has TRBV5-1 and TRBJ2-1, with a weak D call TRBD2 (6 bases). CDR1 and CDR2 (germline): SGHRS, YFSETQ. The CDR3 spans 15 residues. V was shortened by 0 bases and J by 6 bases, with 13 bases between the two germline ends. The CDR3 loop is CASSLGRGVGNEQFF. In nucleotides, the CDR3 is TGCGCCAGCAGCTTGGGGCGGGGCGTCGGCAATGAGCAGTTCTTC.

The chain recombines TRBV6-5 with TRBJ1-3; TRBD1 might be the D (5 bases). V was shortened by 2 bases and J by 4 bases, with 9 bases between the two germline ends. The germline CDR1 and CDR2 sequences are MNHEY and SVGAGI. This CDR3 has 14 amino acids. Here the CDR3 DNA reads TGTGCCAGCAGTTACGCGGGACTGGGAAACACCATATATTTT. Amino acid sequence: CASSYAGLGNTIYF.

V is TRBV9 and J is TRBJ2-3, with TRBD2 identical over 8 bases. This CDR3 is built from 15 residues. The germline V gene has CDR1 SGDLS and CDR2 YYNGEE. Trimming took 4 bases from V and 3 from J; bases not matched to a gene: 7. The CDR3 nucleotides are TGTGCCAGCAGCTTCGGGGGGGCCGGGACAGATACGCAGTATTTT. This encodes CASSFGGAGTDTQYF. The full variable domain, in which reference TRBV9 and TRBJ2-3 provide the parts outside the CDR3, is DSGVTQTPKHLITATGQRVTLRCSPRSGDLSVYWYQQSLDQGLQFLIQYYNGEERAKGNILERFSAQQFPDLHSELNLSSLELGDSALYFCASSFGGAGTDTQYFGPGTRLTVL.